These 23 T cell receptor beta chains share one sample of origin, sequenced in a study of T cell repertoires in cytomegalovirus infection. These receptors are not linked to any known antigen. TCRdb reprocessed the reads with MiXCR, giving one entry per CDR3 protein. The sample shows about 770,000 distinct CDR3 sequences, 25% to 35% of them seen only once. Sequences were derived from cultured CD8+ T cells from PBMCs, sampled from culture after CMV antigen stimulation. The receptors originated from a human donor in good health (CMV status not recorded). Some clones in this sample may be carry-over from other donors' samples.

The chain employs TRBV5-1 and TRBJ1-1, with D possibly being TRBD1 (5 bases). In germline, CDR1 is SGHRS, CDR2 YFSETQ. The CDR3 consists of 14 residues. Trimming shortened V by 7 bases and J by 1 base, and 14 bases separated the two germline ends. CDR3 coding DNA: TGCGCCAGCGCTCCCGGAGGGGAGAACACTGAAGCTTTCTTT. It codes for CASAPGGENTEAFF.

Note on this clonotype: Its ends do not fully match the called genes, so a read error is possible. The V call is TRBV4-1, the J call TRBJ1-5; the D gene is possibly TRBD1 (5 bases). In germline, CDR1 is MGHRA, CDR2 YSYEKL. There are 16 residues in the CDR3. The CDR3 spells CASSLHGSSGAQPQHF. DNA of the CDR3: TGTGCCAGCAGCCTTCACGGGTCTAGCGGGGCTCAGCCCCAGCATTTT.

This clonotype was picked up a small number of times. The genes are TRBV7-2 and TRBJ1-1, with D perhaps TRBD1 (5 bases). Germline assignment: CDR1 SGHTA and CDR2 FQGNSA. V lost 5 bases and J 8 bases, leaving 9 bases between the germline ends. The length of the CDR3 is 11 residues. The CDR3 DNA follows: TGTGCCAGCAGCACCCGGACAGAAGCTTTCTTT. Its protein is CASSTRTEAFF.

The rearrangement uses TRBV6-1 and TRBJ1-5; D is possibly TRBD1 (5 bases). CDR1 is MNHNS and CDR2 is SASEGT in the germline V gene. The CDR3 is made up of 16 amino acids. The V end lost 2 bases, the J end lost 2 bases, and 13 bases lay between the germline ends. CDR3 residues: CASSELRGGGNQPQHF. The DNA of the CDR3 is TGTGCCAGCAGTGAACTTAGGGGAGGTGGCAATCAGCCCCAGCATTTT.

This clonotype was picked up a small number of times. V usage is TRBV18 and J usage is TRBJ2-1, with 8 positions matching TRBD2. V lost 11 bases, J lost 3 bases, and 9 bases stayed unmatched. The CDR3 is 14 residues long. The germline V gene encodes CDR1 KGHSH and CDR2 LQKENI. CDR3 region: CASKRGPYYNEQFF. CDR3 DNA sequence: TGTGCCTCAAAGCGGGGGCCCTACTACAATGAGCAGTTCTTC.

The CDR3 sequence: CASSVSQGTGELFF. The DNA of the CDR3 is TGTGCCAGCAGTGTTTCACAGGGGACCGGGGAGCTGTTTTTT. The V gene is TRBV27, the J gene TRBJ2-2; 7 bases fit TRBD1. Germline-derived CDR1 and CDR2 are MNHEY and SMNVEV (reference sequence). J gave up 5 bases and V 5 bases, and 5 bases lay outside the gene matches. CDR3 length equals 14 residues.

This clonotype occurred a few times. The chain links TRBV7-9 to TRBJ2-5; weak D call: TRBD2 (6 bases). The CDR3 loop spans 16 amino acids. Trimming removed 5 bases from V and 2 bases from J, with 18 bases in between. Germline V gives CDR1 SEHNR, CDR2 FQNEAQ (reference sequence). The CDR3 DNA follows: TGTGCCAGCAGCCGGATGGCACTAGCAGAGCAAGAGACCCAGTACTTC. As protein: CASSRMALAEQETQYF.

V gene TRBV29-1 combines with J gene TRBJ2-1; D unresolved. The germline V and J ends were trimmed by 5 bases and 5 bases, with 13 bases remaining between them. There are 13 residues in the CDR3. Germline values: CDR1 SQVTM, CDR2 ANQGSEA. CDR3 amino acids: CSVRKSPNNEQFF. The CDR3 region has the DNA TGCAGCGTTAGGAAGAGTCCGAACAATGAGCAGTTCTTC.

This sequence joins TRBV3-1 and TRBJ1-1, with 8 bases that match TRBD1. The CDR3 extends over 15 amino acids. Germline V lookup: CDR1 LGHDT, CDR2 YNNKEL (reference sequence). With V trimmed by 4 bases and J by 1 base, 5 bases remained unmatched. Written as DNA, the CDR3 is TGTGCCAGCAGCCGAGACAGGGGCCGGAACACTGAAGCTTTCTTT. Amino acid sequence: CASSRDRGRNTEAFF.

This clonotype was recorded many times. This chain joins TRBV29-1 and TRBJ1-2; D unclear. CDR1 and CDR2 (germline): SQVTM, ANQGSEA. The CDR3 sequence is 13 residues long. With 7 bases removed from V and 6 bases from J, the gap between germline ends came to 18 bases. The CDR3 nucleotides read TGCAGCGCATGCAGGATTGAGTCCGATGGCTACACCTTC. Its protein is CSACRIESDGYTF.

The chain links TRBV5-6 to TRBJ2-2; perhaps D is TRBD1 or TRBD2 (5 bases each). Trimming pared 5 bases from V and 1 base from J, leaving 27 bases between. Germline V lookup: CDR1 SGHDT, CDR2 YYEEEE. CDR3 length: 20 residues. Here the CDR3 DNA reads TGTGCCAGCAGTAACTTCCTCAACCGGGACCTAAGGGAGAACACCGGGGAGCTGTTTTTT. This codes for CASSNFLNRDLRENTGELFF.

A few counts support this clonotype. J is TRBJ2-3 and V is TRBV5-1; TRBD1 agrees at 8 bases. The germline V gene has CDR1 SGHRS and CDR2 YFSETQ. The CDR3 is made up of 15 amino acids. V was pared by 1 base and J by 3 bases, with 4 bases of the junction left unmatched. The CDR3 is CASSLLDRDTDTQYF. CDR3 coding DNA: TGCGCCAGCAGCTTGTTGGACAGGGATACAGATACGCAGTATTTT.

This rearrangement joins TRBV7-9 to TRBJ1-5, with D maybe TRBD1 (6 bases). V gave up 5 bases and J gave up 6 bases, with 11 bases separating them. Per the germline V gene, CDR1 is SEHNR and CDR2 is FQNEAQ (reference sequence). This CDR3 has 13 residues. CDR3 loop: CASSLTGTQPQHF. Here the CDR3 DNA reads TGTGCCAGCAGCCTCACAGGGACTCAGCCCCAGCATTTT.

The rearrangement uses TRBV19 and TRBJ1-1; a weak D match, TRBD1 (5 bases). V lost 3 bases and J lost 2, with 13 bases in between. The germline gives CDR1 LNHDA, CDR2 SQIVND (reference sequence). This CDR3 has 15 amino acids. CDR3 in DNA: TGTGCCAGTAGTATTAAAGCCAGGGCCAACACTGAAGCTTTCTTT. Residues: CASSIKARANTEAFF.

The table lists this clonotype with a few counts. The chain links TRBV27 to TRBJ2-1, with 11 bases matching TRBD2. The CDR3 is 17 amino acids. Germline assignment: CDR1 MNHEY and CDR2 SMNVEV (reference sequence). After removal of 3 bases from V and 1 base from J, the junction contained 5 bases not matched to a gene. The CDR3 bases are TGTGCCAGCAGTTTTCTTAGCGGGGGGGATTCCTACAATGAGCAGTTCTTC. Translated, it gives CASSFLSGGDSYNEQFF.

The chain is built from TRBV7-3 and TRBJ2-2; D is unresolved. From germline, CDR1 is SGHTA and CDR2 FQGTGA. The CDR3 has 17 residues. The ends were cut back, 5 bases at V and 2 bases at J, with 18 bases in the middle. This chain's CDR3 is CASSKDTWTFNTGELFF. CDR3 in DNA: TGTGCCAGCAGCAAAGATACTTGGACCTTCAACACCGGGGAGCTGTTTTTT.

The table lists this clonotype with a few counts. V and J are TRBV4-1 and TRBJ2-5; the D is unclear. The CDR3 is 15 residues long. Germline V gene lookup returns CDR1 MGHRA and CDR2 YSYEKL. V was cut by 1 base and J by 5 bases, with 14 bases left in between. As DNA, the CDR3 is TGCGCCAGCAGCCAAGTGAGTGGACGGACGGAGACCCAGTACTTC. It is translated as CASSQVSGRTETQYF.

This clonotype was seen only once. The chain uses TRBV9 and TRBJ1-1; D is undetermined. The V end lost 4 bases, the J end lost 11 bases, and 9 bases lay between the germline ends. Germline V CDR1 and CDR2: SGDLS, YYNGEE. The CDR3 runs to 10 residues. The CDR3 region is CASSPPGAFF. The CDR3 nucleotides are TGTGCCAGCAGCCCCCCGGGGGCTTTCTTT.

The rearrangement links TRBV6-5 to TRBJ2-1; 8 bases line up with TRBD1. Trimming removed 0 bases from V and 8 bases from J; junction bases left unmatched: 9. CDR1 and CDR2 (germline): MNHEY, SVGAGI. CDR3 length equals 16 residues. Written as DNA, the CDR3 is TGTGCCAGCAGTTACTCGACTGGACAGGGCGTTCATGAGCAGTTCTTC. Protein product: CASSYSTGQGVHEQFF.

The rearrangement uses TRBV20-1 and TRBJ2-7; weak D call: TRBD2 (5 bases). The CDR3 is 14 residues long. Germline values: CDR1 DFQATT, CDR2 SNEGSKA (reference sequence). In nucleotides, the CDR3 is TGCAGCACCCTCGTGGAGCGAGGGACCTACGAGCAGTACTTC. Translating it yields CSTLVERGTYEQYF.

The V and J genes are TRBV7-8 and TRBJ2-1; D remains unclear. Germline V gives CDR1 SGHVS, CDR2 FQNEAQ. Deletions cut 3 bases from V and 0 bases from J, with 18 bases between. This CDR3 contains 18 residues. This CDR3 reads CASSLPLEDRPSYNEQFF. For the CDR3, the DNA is TGTGCCAGCAGCTTGCCCCTCGAAGACCGCCCCTCCTACAATGAGCAGTTCTTC.

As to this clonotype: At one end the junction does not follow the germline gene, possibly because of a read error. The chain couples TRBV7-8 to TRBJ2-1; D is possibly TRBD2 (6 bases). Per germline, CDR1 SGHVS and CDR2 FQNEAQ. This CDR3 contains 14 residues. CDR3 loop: CASGFRGFCNEQFF. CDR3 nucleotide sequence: TGTGCCAGCGGCTTCCGGGGGTTCTGCAATGAGCAGTTCTTC.

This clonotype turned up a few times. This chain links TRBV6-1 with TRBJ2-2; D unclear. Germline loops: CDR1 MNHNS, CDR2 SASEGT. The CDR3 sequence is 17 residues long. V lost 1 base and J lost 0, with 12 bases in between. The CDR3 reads CASSEGVEHSNTGELFF. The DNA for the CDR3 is TGTGCCAGCAGTGAAGGGGTGGAGCACTCGAACACCGGGGAGCTGTTTTTT.